These 19 T cell receptor beta chains share one sample of origin, sequenced in a study of CD8 T cells in Susac syndrome. The RNA input was 0.5 to 1 ug, and it was reverse transcribed with random hexamers. In TCRdb, the immunoSEQ multiplex PCR reads were re-called with MiXCR into one record per CDR3 protein. The profile shows about 83,000 distinct CDR3 sequences, approximately 96% of them singletons. Sequencing was done on a sample of CD8+ T cells from PBMCs. These receptor sequences come from a human donor with Susac syndrome.

The chain couples TRBV28 to TRBJ2-1; D gene uncertain. Germline V gene data show CDR1 as MDHEN and CDR2 as SYDVKM. Trimming took 6 bases from V and 0 from J, leaving 12 bases between them. CDR3 size: 15 residues. CDR3 nucleotide sequence: TGTGCCAGCAGGATTATTCAAAGCTCCTACAATGAGCAGTTCTTC. Translation: CASRIIQSSYNEQFF.

CDR3 protein: CASSLAVAAPGEQYF. The DNA of the CDR3 is TGTGCCAGCAGCTTAGCGGTAGCCGCCCCGGGCGAGCAGTACTTC. The genes are TRBV13 and TRBJ2-7; the D is unclear. CDR3 length equals 15 residues. The V and J ends lost 1 base and 6 bases respectively, with 16 bases between them. Germline lookup yields CDR1 PRHDT and CDR2 FYEKMQ (reference sequence).

The gene calls are TRBV6-5 and TRBJ2-7; 8 nucleotides match TRBD2. The J segment lost 2 bases and the V segment lost 0 bases, leaving 15 bases of the junction unmatched. The germline gives CDR1 MNHEY, CDR2 SVGAGI. The CDR3 runs to 19 residues. The CDR3 sequence is CASSYSSPIAGFPTYEQYF. The CDR3 coding sequence is TGTGCCAGCAGTTACTCGAGCCCGATAGCGGGGTTTCCCACCTACGAGCAGTACTTC.

The V gene is TRBV20-1, the J gene TRBJ2-1, with no clear D. The V and J ends lost 0 bases and 2 bases respectively, with 14 bases between them. The CDR3 runs to 16 residues. Germline loops: CDR1 DFQATT, CDR2 SNEGSKA (reference sequence). CDR3 residues: CSARDDGRSAYNEQFF. In DNA form, the CDR3 reads TGCAGTGCTAGAGACGACGGACGGAGCGCCTACAATGAGCAGTTCTTC.

The rearrangement uses TRBV5-1 and TRBJ2-7; 8 bases are a match to TRBD1. The CDR3 has 14 residues. CDR1 SGHRS and CDR2 YFSETQ come from the germline V gene. V dropped 4 bases and J dropped 3; count of bases not matched to a gene: 6. The CDR3 loop reads CASSGDRRGYEQYF. CDR3 coding DNA: TGCGCCAGCAGCGGGGACAGGCGAGGCTACGAGCAGTACTTC.

The J gene is TRBJ2-7, the V gene TRBV30; 9 nucleotides line up with TRBD1. The germline V gene has CDR1 GTSNPN and CDR2 SVGIG (reference sequence). V lost 3 bases, J lost 0 bases, and 15 bases stayed unmatched. The CDR3 is made up of 18 amino acids. CDR3 sequence reads: CAWRSGTGSYPSSYEQYF. DNA for the CDR3: TGTGCCTGGAGGTCCGGGACAGGGTCCTACCCGAGCTCCTACGAGCAGTACTTC.

V gene TRBV20-1 combines with J gene TRBJ2-1, with D unresolved. The V gene's germline CDR1 is DFQATT and CDR2 SNEGSKA (reference sequence). V was shortened by 6 bases and J by 5 bases, with 14 bases between the two germline ends. This CDR3 comprises 13 residues. The CDR3 protein is CSAPHHLDNEQFF. The CDR3 DNA follows: TGCAGTGCCCCGCACCACTTAGACAATGAGCAGTTCTTC.

This clonotype appeared a single time. The rearrangement joins TRBV6-5 to TRBJ2-3; D is undetermined. Looked up from germline, CDR1 is MNHEY and CDR2 is SVGAGI. Deletions cut 0 bases from V and 4 bases from J, with 14 bases between. The CDR3 covers 16 residues. Here the CDR3 DNA reads TGTGCCAGCAGTTACTCAGTTGGGCCCCGAGCAGATACGCAGTATTTT. Its protein is CASSYSVGPRADTQYF.

This clonotype was detected once. The J gene is TRBJ2-5, the V gene TRBV18, with D possibly being TRBD1 (5 bases). Per germline, CDR1 KGHSH and CDR2 LQKENI. This CDR3 is built from 15 residues. With 1 base removed from V and 7 bases from J, the gap between germline ends came to 16 bases. Here the CDR3 DNA reads TGTGCCAGCTCACCACAACAGGACCCCTCGGGGACCCAGTACTTC. It specifies CASSPQQDPSGTQYF.

V is TRBV7-9 and J is TRBJ2-1; D ambiguous. With 0 bases removed from V and 4 bases from J, the gap between germline ends came to 4 bases. Germline CDR1 reads SEHNR; CDR2 reads FQNEAQ (reference sequence). The CDR3 runs to 13 residues. The CDR3 is CASSLAQYNEQFF. The CDR3 DNA follows: TGTGCCAGCAGCTTAGCACAGTACAATGAGCAGTTCTTC.

This chain uses TRBV20-1 with TRBJ1-2; 9 bases agree with TRBD1. Germline trimming cut 3 bases from V and 6 bases from J; bases unmatched to any gene: 5. This CDR3 is 13 amino acids long. CDR1 and CDR2 from the germline V gene are DFQATT and SNEGSKA (reference sequence). CDR3 residues: CSARRDRVDGYTF. CDR3 nucleotide sequence: TGCAGTGCTAGGAGGGACAGGGTGGATGGCTACACCTTC.

V usage is TRBV4-3 and J usage is TRBJ2-5; D may correspond to TRBD1 or TRBD2 (5 bases each). CDR1 and CDR2 from the germline V gene are LGHNA and YSLEER. The CDR3 is made up of 15 amino acids. With 4 bases removed from V and 5 bases from J, the gap between germline ends came to 17 bases. The CDR3 DNA sequence: TGCGCCAGCAGCCTCTCCCACGGGGCGGTGGAGACCCAGTACTTC. It translates to CASSLSHGAVETQYF.

This clonotype appeared a single time. V gene TRBV15 combines with J gene TRBJ2-1, with a tentative D call TRBD2 (6 bases). CDR3 length equals 12 residues. Germline-derived CDR1 and CDR2 are LNHNV and YYDKDF (reference sequence). V was clipped by 5 bases and J by 9 bases, with 11 bases between them. DNA of the CDR3: TGTGCCACCAGCTCGACTAGTCCTGAGCAGTTCTTC. Protein: CATSSTSPEQFF.

V usage is TRBV2 and J usage is TRBJ2-3; 9 nucleotides line up with TRBD2. V lost 6 bases, J lost 2 bases, and 12 bases stayed unmatched. In germline, CDR1 is SNHLY, CDR2 FYNNEI. The CDR3 spans 17 residues. CDR3 protein: CASSATMSGGFTDTQYF. CDR3 coding DNA: TGTGCCAGCAGCGCAACCATGAGCGGGGGGTTCACAGATACGCAGTATTTT.

The chain couples TRBV13 to TRBJ2-7; 7 bases map to TRBD2. In germline, CDR1 is PRHDT, CDR2 FYEKMQ (reference sequence). With 8 bases clipped from V and 3 bases from J, the junction kept 7 bases outside the gene matches. The CDR3 has 13 residues. The CDR3 nucleotides are TGTGCCAGCGGCCGACTAGCCTTCTACGAGCAGTACTTC. It yields the protein CASGRLAFYEQYF. The variable domain in full, with the rest retrieved from reference TRBV13 and TRBJ2-7, is AAGVIQSPRHLIKEKRETATLKCYPIPRHDTVYWYQQGPGQDPQFLISFYEKMQSDKGSIPDRFSAQQFSDYHSELNMSSLELGDSALYFCASGRLAFYEQYFGPGTRLTVT.

This sequence joins TRBV6-2 or TRBV6-3 and TRBJ2-1, with TRBD2 as a possible D gene (6 bases). The ends were cut back, 2 bases at V and 5 bases at J, with 16 bases in the middle. The germline gives CDR1 MNHEY, CDR2 SVGEGT. The length of the CDR3 is 16 residues. The CDR3 reads CASSYAARRGNNEQFF. CDR3 DNA: TGTGCCAGCAGTTACGCGGCTAGGCGGGGAAACAATGAGCAGTTCTTC.

CDR3 protein: CASRPTASALGYEQYF. In DNA form, the CDR3 reads TGTGCCAGTAGGCCTACGGCCAGTGCCCTCGGATACGAGCAGTACTTC. The rearrangement uses TRBV19 and TRBJ2-7; D uncertain. The V and J ends lost 6 bases and 4 bases respectively, with 22 bases between them. Germline-derived CDR1 and CDR2 are LNHDA and SQIVND (reference sequence). CDR3 length: 16 residues.

V gene TRBV24-1 combines with J gene TRBJ2-3; a possible D gene is TRBD2 (5 bases). Trimming left V 12 bases short and J 0 bases short, with 15 bases between. The germline gives CDR1 KGHDR, CDR2 SFDVKD. The CDR3 is 14 residues long. The CDR3 here is CAVARGTSTDTQYF. CDR3 sequence (DNA): TGTGCCGTAGCTCGGGGTACTAGCACAGATACGCAGTATTTT.

The chain combines TRBV6-5 with TRBJ1-1, with D unclear. Germline lookup yields CDR1 MNHEY and CDR2 SVGAGI. This CDR3 is 13 amino acids long. Trimming stripped 4 bases from V and 1 base from J, with 7 bases between. The CDR3 DNA reads as TGTGCCAGCAGTTTAAACTCGAACACTGAAGCTTTCTTT. It codes for CASSLNSNTEAFF.